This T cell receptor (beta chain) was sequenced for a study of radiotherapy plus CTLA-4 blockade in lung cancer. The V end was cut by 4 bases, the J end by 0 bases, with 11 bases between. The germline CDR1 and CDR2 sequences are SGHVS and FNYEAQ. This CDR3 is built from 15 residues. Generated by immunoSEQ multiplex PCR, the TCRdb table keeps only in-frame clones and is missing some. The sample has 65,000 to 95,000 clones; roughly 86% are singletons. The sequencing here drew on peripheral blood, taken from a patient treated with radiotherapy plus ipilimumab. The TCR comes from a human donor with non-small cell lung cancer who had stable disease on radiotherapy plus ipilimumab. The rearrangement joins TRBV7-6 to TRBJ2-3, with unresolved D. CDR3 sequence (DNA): TGTGCCAGCAGCTCGGACCAGTCGAGCACAGATACGCAGTATTTT. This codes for CASSSDQSSTDTQYF.